The 15 T cell receptor beta chains below all came from one sample that was sequenced in a study of T cell changes during pregnancy in multiple sclerosis. Some clones are missing from TCRdb's copy, which holds only in-frame ones; the method was immunoSEQ multiplex PCR. The sample lists approximately 100,000 clones; approximately 92% were seen once. This specimen consisted of peripheral blood, obtained in the first trimester of pregnancy. These receptors were collected from a female donor with multiple sclerosis, enrolled in a pregnancy study.

The CDR3 is CASSEARRVASYF. In nucleotides, the CDR3 is TGTGCCAGCAGTGAAGCGAGGAGGGTAGCGTCTTACTTC. The J gene is TRBJ2-7, the V gene TRBV2; a possible D gene is TRBD2 (6 bases). Germline CDR1 is SNHLY and CDR2 is FYNNEI. The CDR3 covers 13 residues. V lost 0 bases to trimming and J lost 13 bases, with 16 bases between them.

The CDR3 here is CASRGSGGEQYF. The CDR3 coding sequence is TGTGCCAGCAGGGGGTCAGGCGGGGAGCAGTACTTC. This sequence joins TRBV25-1 and TRBJ2-7; maybe TRBD2 (5 bases). The CDR3 runs to 12 residues. In germline, CDR1 is MGHDK, CDR2 SYGVNS. V was clipped by 6 bases and J by 7 bases, with 13 bases between them.

This chain links TRBV15 with TRBJ2-3; 11 bases fit TRBD2. The J segment lost 4 bases and the V segment lost 0 bases, leaving 0 bases of the junction unmatched. The length of the CDR3 is 15 residues. Germline V CDR1 and CDR2: LNHNV, YYDKDF (reference sequence). The CDR3 loop is CATSRDSGGADTQYF. The CDR3 region has the DNA TGTGCCACCAGCAGAGATAGCGGGGGGGCAGATACGCAGTATTTT.

This CDR3 reads CASTLGPEQFF. DNA of the CDR3: TGTGCCAGCACCCTGGGCCCGGAGCAGTTCTTC. The chain recombines TRBV27 with TRBJ2-1; no clear D. Trimming removed 7 bases at V and 10 bases at J, with 11 bases between. The length of the CDR3 is 11 residues. Germline V CDR1 and CDR2: MNHEY, SMNVEV (reference sequence).

The sample holds many counts of this clone. The genes are TRBV9 and TRBJ1-1; possible D gene TRBD1, 5 bases. Trimming cost V 4 bases and J 11 bases, with 24 bases left between them. CDR1 and CDR2 (germline): SGDLS, YYNGEE. The CDR3 sequence is 15 residues long. The CDR3 nucleotides read TGTGCCAGCAGCCCCGGTCTTGGGGGGGGACCTAGCGCTTTCTTT. Its protein is CASSPGLGGGPSAFF.

The chain recombines TRBV27 with TRBJ2-5; a possible D gene is TRBD1 (6 bases). CDR1 is MNHEY, CDR2 SMNVEV, per germline (reference sequence). The CDR3 runs to 14 residues. Trimming took off 1 base at V and 1 base at J, with 7 bases between the two ends. CDR3 amino acids: CASSLLGAQETQYF. In nucleotides, the CDR3 is TGTGCCAGCAGTTTATTGGGGGCCCAAGAGACCCAGTACTTC.

The CDR3 nucleotides are TGTGCCAGCTCACCGGAGGTTGTCTCTGGAAACACCATATATTTT. It yields the protein CASSPEVVSGNTIYF. V usage is TRBV18 and J usage is TRBJ1-3, with no clear D. The CDR3 extends over 15 amino acids. V lost 3 bases to trimming and J lost 0 bases, with 9 bases between them. Germline V gene lookup returns CDR1 KGHSH and CDR2 LQKENI.

The gene calls are TRBV27 and TRBJ2-7, with TRBD1 identical over 10 bases. The V segment lost 8 bases and the J segment 3 bases; nucleotides outside the gene matches: 4. CDR1 and CDR2 from the germline V gene are MNHEY and SMNVEV (reference sequence). The CDR3 length is 13 residues. As DNA, the CDR3 is TGTGCCAGCCTTAGGACAGGGGGCTACGAGCAGTACTTC. Amino acid sequence: CASLRTGGYEQYF.

The chain uses TRBV6-5 and TRBJ2-1; TRBD2 matches at 7 bases. Germline-derived CDR1 and CDR2 are MNHEY and SVGAGI. The CDR3 is made up of 15 amino acids. The V and J ends lost 2 bases and 6 bases, in that order; junction bases with no gene match: 7. CDR3: CASSYNAGVGNEQFF. For the CDR3, the DNA is TGTGCCAGCAGTTACAATGCGGGGGTCGGCAATGAGCAGTTCTTC.

V gene TRBV9 combines with J gene TRBJ1-1; 7 bases align to TRBD1. Germline loops: CDR1 SGDLS, CDR2 YYNGEE. Unmatched junction bases numbered 9, after V lost 4 bases and J lost 0 bases. The CDR3 spans 16 residues. CDR3 bases: TGTGCCAGCAGCCCTGACAGGGTAGAGGTGAACACTGAAGCTTTCTTT. Amino acids: CASSPDRVEVNTEAFF.

As for this clone: Different DNA sequences within this sample yield the same CDR3. V and J are TRBV30 and TRBJ1-5; a possible D gene is TRBD1 (5 bases). From germline, CDR1 is GTSNPN and CDR2 SVGIG (reference sequence). V shed 3 bases and J shed 3 bases, with 9 bases lying between them. CDR3 length: 13 amino acids. CDR3 DNA sequence: TGTGCCTGGAGCGGAGGGGACAATCAGCCCCAGCATTTT. Encoded protein: CAWSGGDNQPQHF.

This clone was seen once. This rearrangement joins TRBV27 to TRBJ1-2; the D gene is possibly TRBD1 (6 bases). The V end was cut by 4 bases, the J end by 11 bases, with 17 bases between. The CDR3 is 13 residues long. Germline V gene data show CDR1 as MNHEY and CDR2 as SMNVEV (reference sequence). CDR3 sequence (DNA): TGTGCCAGCAGTTCCATACCGACAGGCGGGTACACCTTC. It specifies CASSSIPTGGYTF.

The chain joins TRBV15 to TRBJ2-1; D unclear. Per germline, CDR1 LNHNV and CDR2 YYDKDF (reference sequence). The CDR3 loop spans 13 amino acids. V dropped 3 bases and J dropped 7 bases, with 10 bases sitting between them. The chain's CDR3 is CATSRASWNEQFF. CDR3 in DNA: TGTGCCACCAGCAGGGCAAGTTGGAATGAGCAGTTCTTC.

This clone occurred once. This rearrangement joins TRBV11-2 to TRBJ1-1; 7 positions agree with TRBD1. Trimming at V came to 3 bases and at J to 3 bases, leaving 1 base not matched to a gene. The CDR3 contains 13 residues. Germline V CDR1 and CDR2: SGHAT, FQNNGV. The CDR3 nucleotides are TGTGCCAGCAGCTTTAGGGGGCACACTGAAGCTTTCTTT. It codes for CASSFRGHTEAFF.

V is TRBV9 and J is TRBJ2-7; tentatively, D is TRBD1 (5 bases). The CDR3 loop spans 13 amino acids. Germline CDR1 is SGDLS and CDR2 is YYNGEE. Trimming took off 0 bases at V and 5 bases at J, with 9 bases between the two ends. The CDR3 DNA sequence: TGTGCCAGCAGCGTAGCCTCAGGGAACGAGCAGTACTTC. This translates into CASSVASGNEQYF. The complete variable domain, with remaining parts taken from reference TRBV9 and TRBJ2-7, reads DSGVTQTPKHLITATGQRVTLRCSPRSGDLSVYWYQQSLDQGLQFLIQYYNGEERAKGNILERFSAQQFPDLHSELNLSSLELGDSALYFCASSVASGNEQYFGPGTRLTVT.